The source of this TCR beta chain is a study of technical replicates of blood from a few donors. V lost 4 bases and J lost 3; bases outside the gene matches: 6. The CDR3 runs to 14 residues. From germline, CDR1 is SGHNT and CDR2 YYREEE (reference sequence). The assay was immunoSEQ multiplex PCR, and TCRdb's table has in-frame clones only and misses some. The sample carries about 80,000 clones, about 92% recorded once. Sequenced material: T cells isolated from PBMCs. This clonotype was obtained from a human donor in good health. The chain links TRBV5-4 to TRBJ2-7; 8 nucleotides agree with TRBD1. The CDR3 region has the DNA TGTGCCAGCAGCCCAGGGACAGGTTACTACGAGCAGTACTTC. It specifies CASSPGTGYYEQYF.